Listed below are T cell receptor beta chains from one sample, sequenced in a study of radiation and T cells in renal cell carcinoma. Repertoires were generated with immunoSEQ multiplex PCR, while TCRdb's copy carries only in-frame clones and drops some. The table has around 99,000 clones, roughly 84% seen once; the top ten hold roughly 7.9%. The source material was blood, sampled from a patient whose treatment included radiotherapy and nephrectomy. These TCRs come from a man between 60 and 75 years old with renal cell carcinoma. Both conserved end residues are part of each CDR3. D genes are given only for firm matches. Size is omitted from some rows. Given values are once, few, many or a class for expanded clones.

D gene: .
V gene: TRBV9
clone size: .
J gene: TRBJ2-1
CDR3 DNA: TGTGCCAGCAGCGTAGTCAGTAGCGTAGTCTCGAGCAATGAGCAGTTCTTC
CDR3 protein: CASSVVSSVVSSNEQFF

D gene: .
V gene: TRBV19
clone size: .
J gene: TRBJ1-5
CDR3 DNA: TGTGCCAGTAGTATACGGGGCGAGGGCAATCAGCCCCAGCATTTT
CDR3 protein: CASSIRGEGNQPQHF

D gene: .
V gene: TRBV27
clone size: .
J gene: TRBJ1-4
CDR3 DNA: TGTGCCAGCAGTTTAAAGGACAGCAATGAAAAACTGTTTTTT
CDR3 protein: CASSLKDSNEKLFF

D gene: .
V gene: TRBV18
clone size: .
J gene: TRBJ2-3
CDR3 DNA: TGTGCCAGCGCCCTTGGTAGCGCCAACACAGATACGCAGTATTTT
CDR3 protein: CASALGSANTDTQYF

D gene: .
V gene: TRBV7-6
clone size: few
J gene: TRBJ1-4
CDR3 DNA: TGTGCCAGCAGCCTTAGGGGGGGTAATGAAAAACTGTTTTTT
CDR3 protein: CASSLRGGNEKLFF

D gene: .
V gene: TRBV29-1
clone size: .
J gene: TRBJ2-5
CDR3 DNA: TGCAGCGTTGGACGACGGGGGCGGGAGACCCAGTACTTC
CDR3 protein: CSVGRRGRETQYF

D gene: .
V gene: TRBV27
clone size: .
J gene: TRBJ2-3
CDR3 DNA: TGTGCCAGCAGTGCCCTTGGACGCACAGATACGCAGTATTTT
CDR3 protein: CASSALGRTDTQYF

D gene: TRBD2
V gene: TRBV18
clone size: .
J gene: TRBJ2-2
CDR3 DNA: TGTGCCAGCCCCCGTGATAGCGGGAGAAGCACCGGGGAGCTGTTTTTT
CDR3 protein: CASPRDSGRSTGELFF

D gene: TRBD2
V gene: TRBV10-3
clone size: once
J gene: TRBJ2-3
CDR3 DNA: TGTGCCACCAAGGAGAGAGACGCGGGACTAGCGGTCACAGATACGCAGTATTTT
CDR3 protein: CATKERDAGLAVTDTQYF

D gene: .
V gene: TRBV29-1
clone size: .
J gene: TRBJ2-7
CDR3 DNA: TGCAGCGTGAAGGGACCTGGGAACTACGAGCAGTACTTC
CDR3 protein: CSVKGPGNYEQYF

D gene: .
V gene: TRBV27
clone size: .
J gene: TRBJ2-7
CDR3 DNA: TGTGCCAGCAGTTACGGGAACTCCTACGAGCAGTACTTC
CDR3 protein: CASSYGNSYEQYF

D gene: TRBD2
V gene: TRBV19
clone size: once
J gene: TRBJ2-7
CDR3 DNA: TGTGCCAGTAGTATAGATCTAGCGGAGACCTACGAGCAGTACTTC
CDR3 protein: CASSIDLAETYEQYF

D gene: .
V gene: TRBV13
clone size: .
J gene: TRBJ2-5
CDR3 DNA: TGTGCCAGCAGCTTGACCTATGAACAGGGACAAGAGACCCAGTACTTC
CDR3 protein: CASSLTYEQGQETQYF

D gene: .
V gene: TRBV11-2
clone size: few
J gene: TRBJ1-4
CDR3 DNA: TGTGCCAGCAGCTTAGACAGGGCAACTAATGAAAAACTGTTTTTT
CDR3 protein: CASSLDRATNEKLFF

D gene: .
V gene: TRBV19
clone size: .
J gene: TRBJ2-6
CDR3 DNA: TGTGCCAGTAGTCTTGGGGGCCGCGGGACTGGGGCCAACGTCCTGACTTTC
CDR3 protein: CASSLGGRGTGANVLTF

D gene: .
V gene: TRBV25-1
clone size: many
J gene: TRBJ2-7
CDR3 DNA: TGTGCCAGCAGTCCTAGAGGGCAGGCCTACGAGCAGTACTTC
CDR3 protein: CASSPRGQAYEQYF

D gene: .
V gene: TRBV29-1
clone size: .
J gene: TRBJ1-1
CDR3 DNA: TGCAGCGCCCTCCCATTGGTTTTTAGGACAGACATGAACACTGAAGCTTTCTTT
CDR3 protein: CSALPLVFRTDMNTEAFF

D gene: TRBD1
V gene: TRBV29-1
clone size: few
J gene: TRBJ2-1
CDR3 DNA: TGCAGCGGCGCCGGGGGACAGGGTTACAATGAGCAGTTCTTC
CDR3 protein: CSGAGGQGYNEQFF

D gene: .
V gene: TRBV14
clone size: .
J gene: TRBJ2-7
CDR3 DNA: TGTGCCAGCAGCCAAGGGGCCTACGAGCAGTACTTC
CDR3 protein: CASSQGAYEQYF

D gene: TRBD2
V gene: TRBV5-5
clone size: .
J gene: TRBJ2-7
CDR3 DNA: TGTGCCAGCAGCTTGGGGACTAGCGTCCACGAGCAGTACTTC
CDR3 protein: CASSLGTSVHEQYF

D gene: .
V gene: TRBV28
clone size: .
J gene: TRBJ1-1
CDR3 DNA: TGTGCCTTCTCTCCCGCAGGGCGAAAAAACACTGAAGCTTTCTTT
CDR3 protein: CAFSPAGRKNTEAFF

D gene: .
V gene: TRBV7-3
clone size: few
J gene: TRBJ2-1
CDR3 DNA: TGTGCCAGCAGCTTAAATCGGCGGGGCAATGAGCAGTTCTTC
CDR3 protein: CASSLNRRGNEQFF

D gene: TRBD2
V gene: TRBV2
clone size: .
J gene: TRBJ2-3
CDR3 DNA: TGTGCCAGCAGGGAAATAGCGGGTCACCCAGATACGCAGTATTTT
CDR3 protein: CASREIAGHPDTQYF

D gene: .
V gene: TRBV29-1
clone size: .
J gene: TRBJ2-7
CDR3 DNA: TGCAGCGTCCAGACGGATACCTACGAGCAGTACTTC
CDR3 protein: CSVQTDTYEQYF

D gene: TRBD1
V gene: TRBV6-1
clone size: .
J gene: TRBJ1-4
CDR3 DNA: TGTGCCAGCAGTGGACGGGGACAGGCTAATGAAAAACTGTTTTTT
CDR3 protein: CASSGRGQANEKLFF

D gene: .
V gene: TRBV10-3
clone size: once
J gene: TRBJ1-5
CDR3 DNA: TGTGCCATCAGTGAGTCGGCGGGATCCGCGGGCAATCAGCCCCAGCATTTT
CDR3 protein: CAISESAGSAGNQPQHF

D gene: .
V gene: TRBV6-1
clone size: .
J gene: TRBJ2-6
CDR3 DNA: TGTGCCAGCAGTGAAGTATCTGGGGCCAACGTCCTGACTTTC
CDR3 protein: CASSEVSGANVLTF

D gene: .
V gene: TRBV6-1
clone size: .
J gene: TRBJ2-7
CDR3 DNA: TGTGCCAGCAGTCGGAGACAGGCCTACGAGCAGTACTTC
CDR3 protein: CASSRRQAYEQYF

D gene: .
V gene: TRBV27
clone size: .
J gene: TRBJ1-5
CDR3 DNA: TGTGCCAGCAGTTCCAGCAGGGCCTTCAATCAGCCCCAGCATTTT
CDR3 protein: CASSSSRAFNQPQHF

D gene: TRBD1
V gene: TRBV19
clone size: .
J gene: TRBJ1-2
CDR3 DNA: TGTGCCAGTAGGGACCGGGACAGGGGTACTGGCTACACCTTC
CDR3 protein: CASRDRDRGTGYTF

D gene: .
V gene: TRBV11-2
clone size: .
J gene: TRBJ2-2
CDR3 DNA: TGTGCCAGCAGCTTAGGCAGAAACACCGGGGAGCTGTTTTTT
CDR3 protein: CASSLGRNTGELFF

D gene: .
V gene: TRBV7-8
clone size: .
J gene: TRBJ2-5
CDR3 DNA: TGTGCCAGCAGTCACGCAGGGTCGGAGACCCAGTACTTC
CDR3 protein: CASSHAGSETQYF

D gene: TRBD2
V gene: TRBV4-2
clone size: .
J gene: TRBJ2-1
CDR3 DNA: TGTGCCAGCAGCCAAGGTGGGGGGACTAGCGGACCTATGGGCAATGAGCAGTTCTTC
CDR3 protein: CASSQGGGTSGPMGNEQFF

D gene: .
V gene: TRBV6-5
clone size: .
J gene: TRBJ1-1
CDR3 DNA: TGTGCCAGCAGTTCTGGACTGGGAAACACTGAAGCTTTCTTT
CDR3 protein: CASSSGLGNTEAFF

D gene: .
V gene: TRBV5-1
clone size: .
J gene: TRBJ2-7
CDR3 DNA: TGCGCCAGCAGCCCGGAGAGGGACATCTCCTTCATCTACGAGCAGTACTTC
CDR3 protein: CASSPERDISFIYEQYF

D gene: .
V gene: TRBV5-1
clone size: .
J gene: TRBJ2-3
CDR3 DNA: TGCGCCAGCAGCTTGAATCCAGATACGCAGTATTTT
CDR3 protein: CASSLNPDTQYF

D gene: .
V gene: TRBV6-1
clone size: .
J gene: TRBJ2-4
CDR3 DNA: TGTGCCAGCTGGGAAGTGGAGGACAAAAACATTCAGTACTTC
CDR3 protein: CASWEVEDKNIQYF

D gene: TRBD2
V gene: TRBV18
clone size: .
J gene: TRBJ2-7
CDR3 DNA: TGTGCCAGCTCACCATCCGGGACTAGCGGGTACGAGCAGTACTTC
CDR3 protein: CASSPSGTSGYEQYF

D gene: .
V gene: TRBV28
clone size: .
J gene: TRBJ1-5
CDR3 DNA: TGTGCCATAACGCTAACCGGGGGGAGCAATCAGCCCCAGCATTTT
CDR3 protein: CAITLTGGSNQPQHF

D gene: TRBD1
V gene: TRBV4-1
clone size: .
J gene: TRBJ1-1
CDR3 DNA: TGCGCCAGCAGCCGGACAGGGGATCTTTTCACTGAAGCTTTCTTT
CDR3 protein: CASSRTGDLFTEAFF

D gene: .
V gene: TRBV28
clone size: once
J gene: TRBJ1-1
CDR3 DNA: TGTGCCAGCGAGTATGATGGAGCTGAAGCTTTCTTT
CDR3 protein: CASEYDGAEAFF

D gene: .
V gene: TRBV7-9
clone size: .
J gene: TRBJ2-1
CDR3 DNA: TGTGCCAGCAGCTTAGTGTCACAGTTGAATGAGCAGTTCTTC
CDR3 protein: CASSLVSQLNEQFF

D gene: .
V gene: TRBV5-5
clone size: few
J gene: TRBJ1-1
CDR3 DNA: TGTGCCAGCAGCGCTCGTAACACTGAAGCTTTCTTT
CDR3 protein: CASSARNTEAFF

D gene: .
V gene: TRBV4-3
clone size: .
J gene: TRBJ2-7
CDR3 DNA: TGCGCCAGCAGCCAAGACTCCCGTCCTGCTCACCACGAGCAGTACTTC
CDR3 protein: CASSQDSRPAHHEQYF

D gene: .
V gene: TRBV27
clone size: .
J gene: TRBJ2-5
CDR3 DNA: TGTGCCAGCAGTTTAAGCTTGGCCCGGGTGAGAGAGACCCAGTACTTC
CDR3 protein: CASSLSLARVRETQYF

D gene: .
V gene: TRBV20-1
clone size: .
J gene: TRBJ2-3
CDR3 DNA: TGCAGTGCTAGCATCCTTGGTACGCAGTATTTT
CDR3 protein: CSASILGTQYF

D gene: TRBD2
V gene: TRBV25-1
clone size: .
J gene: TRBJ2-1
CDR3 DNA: TGTGCCAGCAGTCCCTGGGCTAGCGGCTACAATGAGCAGTTCTTC
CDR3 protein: CASSPWASGYNEQFF

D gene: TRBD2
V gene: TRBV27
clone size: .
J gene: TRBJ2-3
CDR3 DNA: TGTGCCAGCAACAGTTTATATACTAGCGGCCCCGATACGCAGTATTTT
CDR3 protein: CASNSLYTSGPDTQYF

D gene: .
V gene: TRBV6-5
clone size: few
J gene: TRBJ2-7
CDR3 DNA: TGTGCCAGCTCCAGGTTGCCTTCCTACGAGCAGTACTTC
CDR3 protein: CASSRLPSYEQYF

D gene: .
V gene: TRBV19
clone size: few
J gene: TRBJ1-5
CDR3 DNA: TGTGCCAGTATCCCAAAGGGTCTGGGACAGCCCCAGCATTTT
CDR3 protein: CASIPKGLGQPQHF

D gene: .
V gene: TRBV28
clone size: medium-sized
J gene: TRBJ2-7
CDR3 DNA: TGTGCCAGCAGTTTAGTAGGGGTCCCCTTAGAGCAGTACTTC
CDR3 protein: CASSLVGVPLEQYF

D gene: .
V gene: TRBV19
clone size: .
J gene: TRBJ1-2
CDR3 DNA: TGTGCCAGTAGTATATCGGGACGGGGCCGCGACTATGGCTACACCTTC
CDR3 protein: CASSISGRGRDYGYTF

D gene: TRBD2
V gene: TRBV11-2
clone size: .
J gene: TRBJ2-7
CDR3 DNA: TGTGCCAGCAGCTCGGGACTAGCGGCTTTCTACGAGCAGTACTTC
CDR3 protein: CASSSGLAAFYEQYF

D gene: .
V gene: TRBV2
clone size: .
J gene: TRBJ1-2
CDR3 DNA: TGTGCCAGCAGTGACGTCAGGGCGGGCTACACCTTC
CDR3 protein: CASSDVRAGYTF

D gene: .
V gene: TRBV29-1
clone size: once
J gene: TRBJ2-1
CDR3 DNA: TGCAGCGTTGGGCAGGGACCATACAATGAGCAGTTCTTC
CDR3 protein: CSVGQGPYNEQFF

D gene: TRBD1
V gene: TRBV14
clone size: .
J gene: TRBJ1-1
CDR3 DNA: TGTGCCAGCAGCCAACGGACAGGGAGAGCCGAAGCTTTCTTT
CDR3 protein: CASSQRTGRAEAFF

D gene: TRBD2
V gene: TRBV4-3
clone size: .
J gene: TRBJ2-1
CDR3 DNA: TGCGCCAGCAGCCCCCAGGCGGGAGAGATAAATGAGCAGTTCTTC
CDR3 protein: CASSPQAGEINEQFF